Listed below are T cell receptor beta chains from one sample, sequenced in a study of OX40 agonist ivuxolimab in advanced cancers. Data came from immunoSEQ multiplex PCR; TCRdb stores just in-frame clones and leaves some out. The table lists more than 65,000 clones, 90% of them singletons. This specimen was CD4+ or CD8+ T cells sorted from blood, taken in a trial of the OX40 agonist ivuxolimab. Receptors were obtained from an adult with an advanced solid tumor such as melanoma, head and neck, liver or kidney cancer. Both conserved end residues are part of each CDR3. Fields, in order: V gene, CDR3 length, J gene, D gene, clone size, CDR3 protein, CDR3 DNA. The D gene is left open where the match is weak. The listing skips clone size in some rows; elsewhere it reads once, few, many or a size class.

v_gene: TRBV15
len: 15
j_gene: TRBJ2-7
d_gene: .
abundance: .
CDR3aa: CATSRGGSETYEQYF
CDR3nt: TGTGCCACCAGCAGAGGAGGGAGTGAAACCTACGAGCAGTACTTC

v_gene: TRBV5-1
len: 14
j_gene: TRBJ1-1
d_gene: .
abundance: .
CDR3aa: CASSDNTLNTEAFF
CDR3nt: TGCGCCAGCAGCGACAACACACTGAACACTGAAGCTTTCTTT

v_gene: TRBV27
len: 14
j_gene: TRBJ2-7
d_gene: .
abundance: .
CDR3aa: CASSLSRIGYEQYF
CDR3nt: TGTGCCAGCAGTTTATCCCGGATTGGATACGAGCAGTACTTC

v_gene: TRBV28
len: 15
j_gene: TRBJ2-5
d_gene: TRBD2
abundance: .
CDR3aa: CASSLASGSQTTQYF
CDR3nt: TGTGCCAGCAGTTTGGCTAGCGGGAGCCAAACGACCCAGTACTTC

v_gene: TRBV7-8
len: 15
j_gene: TRBJ1-3
d_gene: TRBD1
abundance: .
CDR3aa: CASTLTGGVGNTIYF
CDR3nt: TGTGCCAGCACCCTTACAGGGGGTGTCGGAAACACCATATATTTT

v_gene: TRBV28
len: 14
j_gene: TRBJ2-7
d_gene: .
abundance: .
CDR3aa: CASSYQTEVYEQYF
CDR3nt: TGTGCCAGCAGTTATCAAACAGAAGTCTACGAGCAGTACTTC

v_gene: TRBV15
len: 14
j_gene: TRBJ1-4
d_gene: .
abundance: .
CDR3aa: CATSRETEGEKLFF
CDR3nt: TGTGCCACCAGCAGAGAAACGGAGGGAGAAAAACTGTTTTTT

v_gene: TRBV6-1
len: 17
j_gene: TRBJ2-3
d_gene: .
abundance: .
CDR3aa: CASSEALRGGTTDTQYF
CDR3nt: TGTGCCAGCAGTGAAGCGCTTCGAGGGGGTACGACAGATACGCAGTATTTT

v_gene: TRBV18
len: 15
j_gene: TRBJ1-5
d_gene: .
abundance: .
CDR3aa: CASSPGISSNQPQHF
CDR3nt: TGTGCCAGCTCACCAGGGATAAGTTCAAATCAGCCCCAGCATTTT

v_gene: TRBV6-5
len: 15
j_gene: TRBJ1-3
d_gene: .
abundance: .
CDR3aa: CASSLRTASGNTIYF
CDR3nt: TGTGCCAGCAGCCTTCGGACAGCCTCTGGAAACACCATATATTTT

v_gene: TRBV12-2
len: 15
j_gene: TRBJ2-7
d_gene: .
abundance: .
CDR3aa: CASRFPPSASYEQYF
CDR3nt: TGTGCAAGTCGCTTTCCCCCTAGCGCGTCCTACGAGCAGTACTTC

v_gene: TRBV29-1
len: 13
j_gene: TRBJ2-1
d_gene: .
abundance: .
CDR3aa: CSVEGAQGSEQFF
CDR3nt: TGCAGCGTTGAAGGCGCGCAGGGTAGTGAGCAGTTCTTC

v_gene: TRBV28
len: 13
j_gene: TRBJ1-2
d_gene: .
abundance: .
CDR3aa: CASSSPVDYGYTF
CDR3nt: TGTGCCAGCAGCTCCCCCGTTGACTATGGCTACACCTTC

v_gene: TRBV7-6
len: 13
j_gene: TRBJ1-3
d_gene: .
abundance: once
CDR3aa: CASSAGSGNTIYF
CDR3nt: TGTGCCAGCAGTGCCGGCTCTGGAAACACCATATATTTT

v_gene: TRBV5-1
len: 14
j_gene: TRBJ2-7
d_gene: TRBD2
abundance: .
CDR3aa: CASSWSGGDYEQYF
CDR3nt: TGCGCCAGCAGCTGGTCCGGGGGGGACTACGAGCAGTACTTC

v_gene: TRBV27
len: 13
j_gene: TRBJ1-1
d_gene: TRBD1
abundance: .
CDR3aa: CASSLYRGTEAFF
CDR3nt: TGTGCCAGCAGTTTATACAGGGGGACTGAAGCTTTCTTT